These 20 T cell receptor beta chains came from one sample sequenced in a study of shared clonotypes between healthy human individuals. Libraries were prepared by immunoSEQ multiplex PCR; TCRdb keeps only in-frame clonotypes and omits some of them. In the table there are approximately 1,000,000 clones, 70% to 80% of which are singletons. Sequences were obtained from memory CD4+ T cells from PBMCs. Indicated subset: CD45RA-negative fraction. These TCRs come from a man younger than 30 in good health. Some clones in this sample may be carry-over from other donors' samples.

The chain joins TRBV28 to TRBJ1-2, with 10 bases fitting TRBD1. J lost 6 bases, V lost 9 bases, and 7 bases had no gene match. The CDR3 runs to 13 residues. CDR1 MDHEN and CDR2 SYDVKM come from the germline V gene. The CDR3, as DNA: TGTGCCAGTATAAGGGACAGGGGAAATGGCTACACCTTC. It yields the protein CASIRDRGNGYTF.

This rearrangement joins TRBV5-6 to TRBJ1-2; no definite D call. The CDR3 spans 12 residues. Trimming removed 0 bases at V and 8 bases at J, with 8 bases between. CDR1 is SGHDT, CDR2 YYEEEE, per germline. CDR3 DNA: TGTGCCAGCAGCTTGGCGAGTGCGGGCTACACCTTC. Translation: CASSLASAGYTF.

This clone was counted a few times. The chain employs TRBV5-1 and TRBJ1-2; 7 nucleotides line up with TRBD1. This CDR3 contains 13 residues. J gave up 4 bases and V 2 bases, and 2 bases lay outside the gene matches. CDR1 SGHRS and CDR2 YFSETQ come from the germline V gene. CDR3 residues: CASSLEGAYGYTF. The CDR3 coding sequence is TGCGCCAGCAGCTTAGAGGGGGCCTATGGCTACACCTTC.

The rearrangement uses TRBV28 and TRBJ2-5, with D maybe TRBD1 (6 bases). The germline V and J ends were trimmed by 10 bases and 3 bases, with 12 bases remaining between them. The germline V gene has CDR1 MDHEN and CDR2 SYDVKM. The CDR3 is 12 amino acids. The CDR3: CATTRGKETQYF. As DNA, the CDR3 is TGTGCCACCACGAGGGGGAAAGAGACCCAGTACTTC.

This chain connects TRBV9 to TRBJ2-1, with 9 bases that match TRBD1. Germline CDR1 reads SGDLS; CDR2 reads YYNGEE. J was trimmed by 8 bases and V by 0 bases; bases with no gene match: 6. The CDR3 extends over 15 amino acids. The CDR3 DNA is TGTGCCAGCAGCGTAGCAGGACAGGGGAGGCATGAGCAGTTCTTC. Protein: CASSVAGQGRHEQFF. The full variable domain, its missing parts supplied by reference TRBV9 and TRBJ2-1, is DSGVTQTPKHLITATGQRVTLRCSPRSGDLSVYWYQQSLDQGLQFLIQYYNGEERAKGNILERFSAQQFPDLHSELNLSSLELGDSALYFCASSVAGQGRHEQFFGPGTRLTVL.

CDR3 protein: CAWSRVAGLNEQFF. The CDR3 DNA is TGTGCCTGGAGTAGGGTAGCGGGCTTGAATGAGCAGTTCTTC. The chain recombines TRBV30 with TRBJ2-1, with 7 bases matching TRBD2. This CDR3 region has 14 residues. V was clipped by 2 bases and J by 7 bases; unmatched bases: 8. Germline CDR1 and CDR2: GTSNPN and SVGIG (reference sequence).

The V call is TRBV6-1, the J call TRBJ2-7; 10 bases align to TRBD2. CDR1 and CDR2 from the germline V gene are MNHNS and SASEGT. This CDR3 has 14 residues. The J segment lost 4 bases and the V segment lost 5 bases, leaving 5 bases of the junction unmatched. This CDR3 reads CASSRTSGLYEQYF. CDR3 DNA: TGTGCCAGCAGTAGGACTAGCGGATTATACGAGCAGTACTTC.

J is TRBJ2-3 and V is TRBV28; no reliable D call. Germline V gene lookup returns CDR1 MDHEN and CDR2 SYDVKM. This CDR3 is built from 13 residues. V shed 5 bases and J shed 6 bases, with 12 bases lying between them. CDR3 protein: CASSPPSRDTQYF. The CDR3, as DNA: TGTGCCAGCAGTCCTCCAAGCAGGGATACGCAGTATTTT.

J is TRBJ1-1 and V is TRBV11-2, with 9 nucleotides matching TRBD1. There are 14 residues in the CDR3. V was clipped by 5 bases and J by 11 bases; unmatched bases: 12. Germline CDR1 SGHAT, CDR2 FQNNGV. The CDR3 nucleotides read TGTGCCAGCAGCCCACGTACAGGGGGCAAGGGTGCTTTCTTT. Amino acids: CASSPRTGGKGAFF.

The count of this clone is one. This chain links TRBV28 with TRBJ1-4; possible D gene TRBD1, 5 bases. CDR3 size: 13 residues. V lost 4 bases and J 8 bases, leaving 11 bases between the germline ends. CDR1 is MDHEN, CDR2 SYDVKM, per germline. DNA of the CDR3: TGTGCCAGCAGTTGGGACTCGGGGGAAAAACTGTTTTTT. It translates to CASSWDSGEKLFF. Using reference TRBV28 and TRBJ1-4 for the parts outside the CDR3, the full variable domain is DVKVTQSSRYLVKRTGEKVFLECVQDMDHENMFWYRQDPGLGLRLIYFSYDVKMKEKGDIPEGYSVSREKKERFSLILESASTNQTSMYLCASSWDSGEKLFFGSGTQLSVL.

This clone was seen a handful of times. The CDR3 sequence is CASSVSGNYGYTF. The CDR3 bases are TGTGCCAGCAGTGTATCGGGGAACTATGGCTACACCTTC. The V and J genes are TRBV28 and TRBJ1-2; D gene uncertain. Germline lookup yields CDR1 MDHEN and CDR2 SYDVKM. The CDR3 loop spans 13 amino acids. V was shortened by 5 bases and J by 2 bases, with 9 bases between the two germline ends.

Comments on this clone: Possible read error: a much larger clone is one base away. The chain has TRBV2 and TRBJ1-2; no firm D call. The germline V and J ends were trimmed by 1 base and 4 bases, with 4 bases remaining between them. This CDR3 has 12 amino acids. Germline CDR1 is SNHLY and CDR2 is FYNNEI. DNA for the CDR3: TGTGCCAGCAGTGAAGAGTCCTATGGCTACACCTTC. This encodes CASSEESYGYTF.

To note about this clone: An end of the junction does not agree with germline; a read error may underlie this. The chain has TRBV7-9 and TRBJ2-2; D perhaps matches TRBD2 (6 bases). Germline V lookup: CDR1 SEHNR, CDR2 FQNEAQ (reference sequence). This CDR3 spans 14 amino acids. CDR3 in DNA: TGTGCCAGCAGCTTAGGCAGGAACACCGGGGGGCTGTTTTTT. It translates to CASSLGRNTGGLFF.

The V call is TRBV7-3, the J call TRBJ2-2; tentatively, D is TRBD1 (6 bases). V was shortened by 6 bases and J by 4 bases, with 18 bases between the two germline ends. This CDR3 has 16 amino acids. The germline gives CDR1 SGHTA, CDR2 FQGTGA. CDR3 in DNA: TGTGCCAGCAGTTTCCCTAGGGGGTATCTCACCGGGGAGCTGTTTTTT. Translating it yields CASSFPRGYLTGELFF. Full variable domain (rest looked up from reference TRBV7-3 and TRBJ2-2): GAGVSQTPSNKVTEKGKYVELRCDPISGHTALYWYRQSLGQGPEFLIYFQGTGAADDSGLPNDRFFAVRPEGSVSTLKIQRTERGDSAVYLCASSFPRGYLTGELFFGEGSRLTVL.

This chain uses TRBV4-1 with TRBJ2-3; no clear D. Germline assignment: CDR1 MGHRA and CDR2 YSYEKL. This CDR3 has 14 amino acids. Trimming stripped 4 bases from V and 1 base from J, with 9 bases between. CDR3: CASSRGPGTDTQYF. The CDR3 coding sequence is TGCGCCAGCAGCCGCGGTCCAGGCACAGATACGCAGTATTTT.

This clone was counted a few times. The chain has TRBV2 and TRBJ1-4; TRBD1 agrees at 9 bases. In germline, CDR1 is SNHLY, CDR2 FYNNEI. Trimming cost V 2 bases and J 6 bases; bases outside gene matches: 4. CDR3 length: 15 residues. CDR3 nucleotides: TGTGCCAGCAGTGAATCAGGGACAGGGTATGAAAAACTGTTTTTT. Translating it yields CASSESGTGYEKLFF.

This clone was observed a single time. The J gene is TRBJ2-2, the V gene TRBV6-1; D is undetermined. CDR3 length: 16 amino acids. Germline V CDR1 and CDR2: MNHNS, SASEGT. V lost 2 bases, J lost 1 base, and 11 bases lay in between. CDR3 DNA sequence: TGTGCCAGCAGTGAACTCCGTTCTTTGAACACCGGGGAGCTGTTTTTT. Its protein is CASSELRSLNTGELFF.

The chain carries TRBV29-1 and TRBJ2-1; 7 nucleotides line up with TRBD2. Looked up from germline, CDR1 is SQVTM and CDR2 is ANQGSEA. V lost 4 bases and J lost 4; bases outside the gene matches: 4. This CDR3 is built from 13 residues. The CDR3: CSVAPSGYNEQFF. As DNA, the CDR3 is TGCAGCGTTGCCCCTAGCGGATACAATGAGCAGTTCTTC.

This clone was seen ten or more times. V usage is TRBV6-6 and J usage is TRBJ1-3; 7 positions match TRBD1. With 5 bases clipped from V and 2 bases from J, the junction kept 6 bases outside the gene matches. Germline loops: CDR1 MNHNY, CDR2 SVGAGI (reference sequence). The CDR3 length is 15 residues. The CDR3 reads CASSGDRVAGNTIYF. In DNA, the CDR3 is TGTGCCAGCAGTGGAGACAGGGTGGCTGGAAACACCATATATTTT.

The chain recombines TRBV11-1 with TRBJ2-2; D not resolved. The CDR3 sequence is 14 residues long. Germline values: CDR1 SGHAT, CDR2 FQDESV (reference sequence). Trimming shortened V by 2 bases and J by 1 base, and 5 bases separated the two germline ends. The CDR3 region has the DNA TGTGCCAGCAGCTTAAGGCAGAACACCGGGGAGCTGTTTTTT. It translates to CASSLRQNTGELFF.